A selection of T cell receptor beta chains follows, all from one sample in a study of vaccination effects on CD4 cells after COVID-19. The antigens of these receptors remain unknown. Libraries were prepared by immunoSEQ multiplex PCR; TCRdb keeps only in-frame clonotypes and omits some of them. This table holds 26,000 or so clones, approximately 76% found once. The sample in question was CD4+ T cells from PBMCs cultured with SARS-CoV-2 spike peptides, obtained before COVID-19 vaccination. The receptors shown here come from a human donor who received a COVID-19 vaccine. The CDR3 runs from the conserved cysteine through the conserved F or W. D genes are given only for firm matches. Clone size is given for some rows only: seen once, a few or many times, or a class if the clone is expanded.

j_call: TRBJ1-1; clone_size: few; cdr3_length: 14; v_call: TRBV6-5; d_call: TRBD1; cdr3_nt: TGTGCCAGCAGTCCAGGGGGCTGGGACACTGAAGCTTTCTTT; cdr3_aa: CASSPGGWDTEAFF
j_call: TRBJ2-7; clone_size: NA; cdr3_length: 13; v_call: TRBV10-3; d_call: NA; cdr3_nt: TGTGCCACCAACTATGGACAGTCGAACGAGCAGTACTTC; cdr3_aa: CATNYGQSNEQYF
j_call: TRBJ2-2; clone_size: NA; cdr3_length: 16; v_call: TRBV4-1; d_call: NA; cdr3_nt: TGCGCCAGCAGCACACAAGGGGTAATCGTCACCGGGGAGCTGTTTTTT; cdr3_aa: CASSTQGVIVTGELFF
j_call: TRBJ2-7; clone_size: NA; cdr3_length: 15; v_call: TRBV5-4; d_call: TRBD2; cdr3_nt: TGTGCCAGCAGCTTGGCGGGGGGTTTCTCCTACGAGCAGTACTTC; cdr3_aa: CASSLAGGFSYEQYF
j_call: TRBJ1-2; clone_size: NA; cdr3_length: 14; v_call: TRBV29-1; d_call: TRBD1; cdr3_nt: TGCAGCGTTGAGGTGGACAGGGGGATAGATGGCTACACCTTC; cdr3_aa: CSVEVDRGIDGYTF
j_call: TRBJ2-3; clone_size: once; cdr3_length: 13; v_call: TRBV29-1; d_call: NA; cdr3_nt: TGCAGCGTTGCTGCCCAGGCAACAGATACGCAGTATTTT; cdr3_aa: CSVAAQATDTQYF
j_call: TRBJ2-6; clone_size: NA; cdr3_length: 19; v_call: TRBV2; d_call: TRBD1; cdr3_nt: TGTGCCAGCAGCCTACGTAGACAGGGGCCGGGATCTGGGGCCAACGTCCTGACTTTC; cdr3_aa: CASSLRRQGPGSGANVLTF
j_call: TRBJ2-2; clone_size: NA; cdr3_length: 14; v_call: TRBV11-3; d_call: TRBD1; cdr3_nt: TGTGCCAGCAGCTTAGGGACAGGGGCCGGGGAGCTGTTTTTT; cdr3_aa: CASSLGTGAGELFF
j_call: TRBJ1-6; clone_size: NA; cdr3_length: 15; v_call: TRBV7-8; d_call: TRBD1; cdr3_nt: TGTGCCAGCAGCACCAGGACAGGGGCTGGTTCACCCCTCCACTTT; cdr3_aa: CASSTRTGAGSPLHF
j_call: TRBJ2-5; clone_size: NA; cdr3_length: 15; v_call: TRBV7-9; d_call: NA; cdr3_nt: TGTGCCAGCAGCTTAGGGCGCCTAAACGAGGAGACCCAGTACTTC; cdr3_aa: CASSLGRLNEETQYF
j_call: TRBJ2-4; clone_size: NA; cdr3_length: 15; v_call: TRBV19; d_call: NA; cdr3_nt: TGTGCCAGTAGTATTCGAGGGAGATCAGAAAACATTCAGTACTTC; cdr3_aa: CASSIRGRSENIQYF
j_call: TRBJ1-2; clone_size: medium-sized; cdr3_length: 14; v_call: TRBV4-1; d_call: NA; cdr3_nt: TGCGCCAGCAGCCAACCCGCCTTCTCGGGTGGCTACACCTTC; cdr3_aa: CASSQPAFSGGYTF
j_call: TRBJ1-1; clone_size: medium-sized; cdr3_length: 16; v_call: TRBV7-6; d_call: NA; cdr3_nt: TGTGCCAGCAGCGCAGGACGGACGATTATGAACACTGAAGCTTTCTTT; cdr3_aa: CASSAGRTIMNTEAFF
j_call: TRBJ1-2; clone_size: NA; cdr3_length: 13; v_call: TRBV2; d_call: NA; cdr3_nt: TGTGCCAGCAGTGAAGTGGAGGGCGGGGGCTACACCTTC; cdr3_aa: CASSEVEGGGYTF
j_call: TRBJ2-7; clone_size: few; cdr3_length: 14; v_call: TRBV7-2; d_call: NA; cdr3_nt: TGTGCCAGCAGCTTCCCCTTGGGGGTTAACGAGCAGTACTTC; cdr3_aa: CASSFPLGVNEQYF
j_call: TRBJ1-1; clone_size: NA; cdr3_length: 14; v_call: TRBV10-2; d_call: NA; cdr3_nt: TGCGCCAGCAGTGGGAACGTAGGGAACACTGAAGCTTTCTTT; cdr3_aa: CASSGNVGNTEAFF
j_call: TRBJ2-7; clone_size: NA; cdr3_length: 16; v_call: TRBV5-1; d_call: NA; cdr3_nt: TGCGCCAGCAGCCCCGATCACTCCGCACGGTCCTACGAGCAGTACTTC; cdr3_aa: CASSPDHSARSYEQYF
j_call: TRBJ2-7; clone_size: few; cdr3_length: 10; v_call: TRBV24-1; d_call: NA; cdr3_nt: TGTGCCACCAGTGTCGGTAGGCAGTACTTC; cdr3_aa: CATSVGRQYF
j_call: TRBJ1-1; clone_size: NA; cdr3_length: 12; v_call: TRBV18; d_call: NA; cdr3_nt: TGTGCCAGCTCACGGGTCGCCACTGAAGCTTTCTTT; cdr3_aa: CASSRVATEAFF
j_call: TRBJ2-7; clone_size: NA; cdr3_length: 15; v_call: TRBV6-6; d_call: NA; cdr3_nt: TGTGCCAGCAGTTACTCGACTGCGAGCTCCTACGAGCAGTACTTC; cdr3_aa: CASSYSTASSYEQYF
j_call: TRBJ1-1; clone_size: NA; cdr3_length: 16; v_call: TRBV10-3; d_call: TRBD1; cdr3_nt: TGTGCCATCAGTGAGTCGCCGGCAGGGGGTGAAACTGAAGCTTTCTTT; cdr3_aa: CAISESPAGGETEAFF
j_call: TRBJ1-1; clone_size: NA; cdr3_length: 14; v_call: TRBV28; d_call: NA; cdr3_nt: TGTGCCAGCACCGCGGGGAATCAGAACACTGAAGCTTTCTTT; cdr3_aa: CASTAGNQNTEAFF
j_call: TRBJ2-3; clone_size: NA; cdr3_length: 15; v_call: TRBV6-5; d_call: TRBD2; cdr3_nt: TGTGCCAGCAGGACGGTAGCGGGGTCCACAGATACGCAGTATTTT; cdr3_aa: CASRTVAGSTDTQYF
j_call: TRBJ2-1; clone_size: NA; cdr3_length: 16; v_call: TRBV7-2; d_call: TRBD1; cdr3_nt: TGTGCCAGCAGCTCTATCGGAGGACAGGGGGGCAATGAGCAGTTCTTC; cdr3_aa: CASSSIGGQGGNEQFF
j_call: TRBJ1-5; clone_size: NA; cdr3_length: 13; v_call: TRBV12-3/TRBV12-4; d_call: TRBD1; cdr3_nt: TGTGCCAGCAGAAGGACAGGTAATCAGCCCCAGCATTTT; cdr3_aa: CASRRTGNQPQHF
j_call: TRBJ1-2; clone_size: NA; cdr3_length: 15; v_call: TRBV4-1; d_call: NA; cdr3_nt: TGCGCCAGCAGCCCGCTGCAGTTCCCTAACTATGGCTACACCTTC; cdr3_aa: CASSPLQFPNYGYTF
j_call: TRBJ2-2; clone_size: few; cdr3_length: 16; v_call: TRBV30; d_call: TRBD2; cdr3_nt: TGTGCCTGGAGTGGAGAGACTAGCGGGACAACCGGGGAGCTGTTTTTT; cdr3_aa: CAWSGETSGTTGELFF
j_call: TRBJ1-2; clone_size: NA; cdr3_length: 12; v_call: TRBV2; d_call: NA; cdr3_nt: TGTGCCAGCAGTGAGAAAGCCTATGGCTACACCTTC; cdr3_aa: CASSEKAYGYTF
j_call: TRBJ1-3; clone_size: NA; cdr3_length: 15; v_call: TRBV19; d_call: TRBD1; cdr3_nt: TGTGCCAGTAGTCTCCAGGGGGCTCTAGGAAACACCATATATTTT; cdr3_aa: CASSLQGALGNTIYF
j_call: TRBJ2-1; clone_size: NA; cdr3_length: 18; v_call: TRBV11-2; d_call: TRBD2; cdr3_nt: TGTGCCAGCAGCTCAAGTCCCCGACTAGCGGGGGCCTACAATGAGCAGTTCTTC; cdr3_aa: CASSSSPRLAGAYNEQFF
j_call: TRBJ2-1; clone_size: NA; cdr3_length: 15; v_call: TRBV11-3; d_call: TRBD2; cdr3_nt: TGTGCCAGCAGCTCCGGGACTAGCGGGGGGGATGAGCAGTTCTTC; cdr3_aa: CASSSGTSGGDEQFF
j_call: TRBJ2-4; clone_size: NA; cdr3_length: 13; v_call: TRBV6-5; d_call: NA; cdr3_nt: TGTGCCAGCAGTCCTTCGGGTCGAAACATTCAGTACTTC; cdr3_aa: CASSPSGRNIQYF
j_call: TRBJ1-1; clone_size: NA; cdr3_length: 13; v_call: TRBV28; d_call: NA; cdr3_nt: TGTGCCAGCAGTTCGTCGCCGAACACTGAAGCTTTCTTT; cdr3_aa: CASSSSPNTEAFF
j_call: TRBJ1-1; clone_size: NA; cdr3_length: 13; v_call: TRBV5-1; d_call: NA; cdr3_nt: TGCGCCAGCAGCTTAAATAGGCCCGAAGAAGCTTTCTTT; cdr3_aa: CASSLNRPEEAFF
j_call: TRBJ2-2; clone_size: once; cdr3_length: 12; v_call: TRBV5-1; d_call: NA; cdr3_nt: TGCGCCAGCAGCAGGAACACCGGGGAGCTGTTTTTT; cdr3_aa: CASSRNTGELFF
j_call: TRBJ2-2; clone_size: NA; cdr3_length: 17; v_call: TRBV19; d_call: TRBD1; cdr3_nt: TGTGCCAGTAGCCCCCCCCTGGCAAGGGGGCGCACCGGGGAGCTGTTTTTT; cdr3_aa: CASSPPLARGRTGELFF
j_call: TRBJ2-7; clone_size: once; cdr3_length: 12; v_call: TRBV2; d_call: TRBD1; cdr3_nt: TGTGCCGGGGGGACAGGGGGCTACGAGCAGTACTTC; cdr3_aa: CAGGTGGYEQYF
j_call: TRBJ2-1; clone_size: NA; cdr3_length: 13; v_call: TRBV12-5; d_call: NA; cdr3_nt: TGTGCTAGTGGTCTACAGGGAGGCCGTGAGCAGTTCTTC; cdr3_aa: CASGLQGGREQFF
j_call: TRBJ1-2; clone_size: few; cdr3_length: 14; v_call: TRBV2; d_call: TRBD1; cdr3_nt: TGTGCCAGCAGTACGACAGGGCTTCACTATGGCTACACCTTC; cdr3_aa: CASSTTGLHYGYTF
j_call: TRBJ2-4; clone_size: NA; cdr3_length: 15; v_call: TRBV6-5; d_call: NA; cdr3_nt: TGTGCCAGCAGTTACGAGTGGGGTGCCAAAAACATTCAGTACTTC; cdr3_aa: CASSYEWGAKNIQYF
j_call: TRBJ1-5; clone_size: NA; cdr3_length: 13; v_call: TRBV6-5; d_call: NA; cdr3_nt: TGTGCCAGCAGCGACGGGGTCAATCAGCCCCAGCATTTT; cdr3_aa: CASSDGVNQPQHF
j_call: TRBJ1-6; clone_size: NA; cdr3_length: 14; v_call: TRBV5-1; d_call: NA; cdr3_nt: TGCGCCAGCAGCTTGGACAGGGCGGATTCACCCCTCCACTTT; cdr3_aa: CASSLDRADSPLHF
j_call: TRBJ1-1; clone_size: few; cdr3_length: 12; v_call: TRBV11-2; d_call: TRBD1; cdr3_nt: TGTGCCAGCAGCTCACAGGGGAATAGAGCTTTCTTT; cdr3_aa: CASSSQGNRAFF
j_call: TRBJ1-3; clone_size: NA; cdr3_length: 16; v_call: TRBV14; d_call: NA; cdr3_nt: TGTGCCAGCAGCCATCAACAGGGCCTCTCTGGAAACACCATATATTTT; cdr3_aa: CASSHQQGLSGNTIYF
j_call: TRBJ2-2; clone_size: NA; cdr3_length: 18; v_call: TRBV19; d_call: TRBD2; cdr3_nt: TGTGCCAGTAGTATAATCGTAGCGGGAGTGGTGGACACCGGGGAGCTGTTTTTT; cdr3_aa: CASSIIVAGVVDTGELFF
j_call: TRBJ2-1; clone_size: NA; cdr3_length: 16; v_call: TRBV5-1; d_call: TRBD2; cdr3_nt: TGCGCCAGCAGCCTTATCGGGACTAGCGGTTGGGGTGAGCAGTTCTTC; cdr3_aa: CASSLIGTSGWGEQFF
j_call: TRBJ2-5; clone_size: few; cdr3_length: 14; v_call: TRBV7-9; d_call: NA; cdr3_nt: TGTGCCAGCACGTATCACGGGGGAGGAGAGACCCAGTACTTC; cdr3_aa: CASTYHGGGETQYF
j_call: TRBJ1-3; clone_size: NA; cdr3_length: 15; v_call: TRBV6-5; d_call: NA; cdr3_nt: TGTGCCAGCAGTTACGTCGGGAAACCTGGAAACACCATATATTTT; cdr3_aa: CASSYVGKPGNTIYF
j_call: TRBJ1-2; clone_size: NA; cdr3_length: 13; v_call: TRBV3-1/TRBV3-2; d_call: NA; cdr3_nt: TGTGCCAGCAGCCACGAGGGTAACTATGGCTACACCTTC; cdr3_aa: CASSHEGNYGYTF
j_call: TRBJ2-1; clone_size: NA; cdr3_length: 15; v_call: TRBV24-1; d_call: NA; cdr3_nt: TGTGCCACCAGTGTAGCCCCAAAGTTCTACAATGAGCAGTTCTTC; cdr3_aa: CATSVAPKFYNEQFF
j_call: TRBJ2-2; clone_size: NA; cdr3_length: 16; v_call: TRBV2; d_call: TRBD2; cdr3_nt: TGTGCCAGCAGTCTAGCGCTAGCGGGGGTTACCGGGGAGCTGTTTTTT; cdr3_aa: CASSLALAGVTGELFF
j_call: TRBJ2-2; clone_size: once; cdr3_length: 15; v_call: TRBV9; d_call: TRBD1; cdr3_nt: TGTGCCAGCAGCGTATCCGGGACAGACACCGGGGAGCTGTTTTTT; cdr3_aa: CASSVSGTDTGELFF
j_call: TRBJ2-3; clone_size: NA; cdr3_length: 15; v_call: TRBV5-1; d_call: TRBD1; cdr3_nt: TGCGCCAGCTATCAGGACAGGGGGGAGGCAGATACGCAGTATTTT; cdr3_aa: CASYQDRGEADTQYF
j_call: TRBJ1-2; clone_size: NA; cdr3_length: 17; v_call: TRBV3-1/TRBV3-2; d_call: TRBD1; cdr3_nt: TGTGCCAGCAGCCAAGATCCCTGGACAGGGGGCAGCTATGGCTACACCTTC; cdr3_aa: CASSQDPWTGGSYGYTF
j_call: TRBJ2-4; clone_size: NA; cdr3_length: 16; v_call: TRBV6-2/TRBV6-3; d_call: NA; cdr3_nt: TGTGCCAGCAGTTACCCCCGGGGGCTAGCCAAAAACATTCAGTACTTC; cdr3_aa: CASSYPRGLAKNIQYF
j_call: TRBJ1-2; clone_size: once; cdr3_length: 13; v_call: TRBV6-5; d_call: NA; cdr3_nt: TGTGCCAGCACCCCTCCGGCTAACTATGGCTACACCTTC; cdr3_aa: CASTPPANYGYTF
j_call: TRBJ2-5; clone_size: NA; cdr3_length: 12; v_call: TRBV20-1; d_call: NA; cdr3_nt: TGCAGTGCTAGTCGGGGGGCCGAGACCCAGTACTTC; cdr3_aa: CSASRGAETQYF
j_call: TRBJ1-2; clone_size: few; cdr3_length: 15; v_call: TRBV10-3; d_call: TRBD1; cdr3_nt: TGTGCCATCAGTGAGATGACAGGGTACCGCTATGGCTACACCTTC; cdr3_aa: CAISEMTGYRYGYTF
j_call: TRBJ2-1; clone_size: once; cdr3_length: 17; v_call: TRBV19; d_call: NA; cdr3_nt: TGTGCCAGTAGTATAGCAACAAGGAAAATCATCTACAATGAGCAGTTCTTC; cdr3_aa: CASSIATRKIIYNEQFF